This TCR beta chain comes out of a study of T cell responses to AZD1222 COVID-19 vaccine. The study's findings and limits: Mapped onto spike, vaccine-associated CD4 TCRs spanned it and were dominant at 160-218 and 743-854. Repertoires were collected only later (after the peak T cell response had occurred).

Here immunoSEQ multiplex PCR was the method, and the copy in TCRdb shows in-frame clones only, minus some. This sample carries around 140,000 clones, 88% of them seen once, and the ten largest clones take 5% to 6.5%. Turning to this clone: Its target is unknown.

This CDR3 has 13 residues. The germline V and J ends were trimmed by 3 bases and 4 bases, with 9 bases remaining between them. The specimen was peripheral blood, collected 28 days after the second dose of the MenACWY control vaccine. This chain uses TRBV12-3 or TRBV12-4 with TRBJ1-2, with D uncertain. The TCR originated in an adult who received the MenACWY meningococcal vaccine as a control. CDR3 sequence: CASSFGRVYGYTF. In nucleotides, the CDR3 is TGTGCCAGCAGTTTCGGCCGGGTCTATGGCTACACCTTC.